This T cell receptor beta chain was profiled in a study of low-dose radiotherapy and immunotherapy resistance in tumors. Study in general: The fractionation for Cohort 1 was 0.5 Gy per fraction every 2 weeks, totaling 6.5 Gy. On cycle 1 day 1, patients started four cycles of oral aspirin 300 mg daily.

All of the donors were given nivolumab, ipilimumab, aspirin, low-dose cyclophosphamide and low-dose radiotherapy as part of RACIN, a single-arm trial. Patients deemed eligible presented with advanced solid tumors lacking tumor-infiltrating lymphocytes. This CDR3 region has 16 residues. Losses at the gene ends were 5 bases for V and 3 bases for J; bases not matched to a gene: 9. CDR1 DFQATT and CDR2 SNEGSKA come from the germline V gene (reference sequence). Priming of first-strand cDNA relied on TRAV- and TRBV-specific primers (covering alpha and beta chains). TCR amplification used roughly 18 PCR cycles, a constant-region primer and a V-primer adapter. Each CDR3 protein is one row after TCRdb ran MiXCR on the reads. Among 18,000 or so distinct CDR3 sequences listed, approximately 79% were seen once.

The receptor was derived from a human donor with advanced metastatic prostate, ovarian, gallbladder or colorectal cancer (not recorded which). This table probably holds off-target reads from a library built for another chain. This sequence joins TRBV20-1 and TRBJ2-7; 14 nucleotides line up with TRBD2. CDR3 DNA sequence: TGCAGTGCTGGCCCGGGACTAGCGGGAGACGGCTACGAGCAGTACTTC. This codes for CSAGPGLAGDGYEQYF.